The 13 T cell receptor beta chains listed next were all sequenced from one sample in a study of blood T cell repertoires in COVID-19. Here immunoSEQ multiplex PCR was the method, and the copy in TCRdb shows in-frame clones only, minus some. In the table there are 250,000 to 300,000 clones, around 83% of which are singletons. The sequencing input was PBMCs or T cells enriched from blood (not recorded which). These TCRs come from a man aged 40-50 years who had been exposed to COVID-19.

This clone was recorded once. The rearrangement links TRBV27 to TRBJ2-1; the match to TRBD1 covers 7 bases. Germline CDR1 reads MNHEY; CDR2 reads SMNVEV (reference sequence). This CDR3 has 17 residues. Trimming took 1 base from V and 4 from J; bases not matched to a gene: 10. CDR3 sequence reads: CASSLWERQGVYNEQFF. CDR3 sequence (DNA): TGTGCCAGCAGTTTATGGGAGCGGCAGGGGGTTTACAATGAGCAGTTCTTC.

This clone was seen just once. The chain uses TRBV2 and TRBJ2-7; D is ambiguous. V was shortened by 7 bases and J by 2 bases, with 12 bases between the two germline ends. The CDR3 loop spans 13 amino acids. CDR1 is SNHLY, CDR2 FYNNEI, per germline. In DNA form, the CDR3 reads TGTGCCAGCATATCAAGCACGGCCTACGAGCAGTACTTC. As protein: CASISSTAYEQYF.

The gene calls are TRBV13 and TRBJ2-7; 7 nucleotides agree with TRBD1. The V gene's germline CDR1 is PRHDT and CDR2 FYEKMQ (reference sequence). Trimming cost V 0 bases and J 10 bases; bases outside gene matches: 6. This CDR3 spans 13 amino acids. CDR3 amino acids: CASSLGRGQKQYF. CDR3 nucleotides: TGTGCCAGCAGCTTAGGCCGGGGACAGAAACAGTACTTC.

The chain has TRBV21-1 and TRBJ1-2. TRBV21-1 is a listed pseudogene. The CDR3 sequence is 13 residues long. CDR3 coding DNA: TGTGCCAGCAGCAAAAGGCGGGTAGGGGGCTACACCTTC. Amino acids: CASSKRRVGGYTF.

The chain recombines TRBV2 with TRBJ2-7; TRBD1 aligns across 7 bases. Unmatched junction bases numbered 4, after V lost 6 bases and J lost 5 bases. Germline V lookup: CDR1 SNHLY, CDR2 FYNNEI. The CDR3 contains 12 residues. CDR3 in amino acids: CASSVDRNEQYF. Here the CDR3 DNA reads TGTGCCAGCAGCGTGGACAGGAACGAGCAGTACTTC.

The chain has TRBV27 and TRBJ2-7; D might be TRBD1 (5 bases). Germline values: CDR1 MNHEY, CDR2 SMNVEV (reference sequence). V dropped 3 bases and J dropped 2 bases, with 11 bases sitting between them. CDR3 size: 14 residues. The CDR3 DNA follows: TGTGCCAGCAGTTTGGGTGGGGCCACCTACGAGCAGTACTTC. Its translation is CASSLGGATYEQYF.

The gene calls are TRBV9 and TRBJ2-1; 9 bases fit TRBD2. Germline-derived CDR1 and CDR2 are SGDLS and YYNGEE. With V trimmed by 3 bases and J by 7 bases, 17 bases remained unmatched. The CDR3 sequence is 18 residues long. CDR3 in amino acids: CASSGTSGGAGGNNEQFF. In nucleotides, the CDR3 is TGTGCCAGCAGCGGGACCTCGGGAGGAGCGGGAGGAAATAATGAGCAGTTCTTC. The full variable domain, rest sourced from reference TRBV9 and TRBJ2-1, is DSGVTQTPKHLITATGQRVTLRCSPRSGDLSVYWYQQSLDQGLQFLIQYYNGEERAKGNILERFSAQQFPDLHSELNLSSLELGDSALYFCASSGTSGGAGGNNEQFFGPGTRLTVL.

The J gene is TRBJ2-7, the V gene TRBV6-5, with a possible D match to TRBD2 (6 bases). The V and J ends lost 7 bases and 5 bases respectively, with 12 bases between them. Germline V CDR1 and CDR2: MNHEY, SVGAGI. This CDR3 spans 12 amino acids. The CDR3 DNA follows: TGTGCCAGCATGCGGGACGCGAACGAGCAGTACTTC. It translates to CASMRDANEQYF.

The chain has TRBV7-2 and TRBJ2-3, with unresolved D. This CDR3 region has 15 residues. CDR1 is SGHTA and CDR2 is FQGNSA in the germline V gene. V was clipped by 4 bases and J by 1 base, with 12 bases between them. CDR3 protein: CASSSAVLRTDTQYF. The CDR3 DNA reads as TGTGCCAGCAGCTCAGCCGTTCTCCGCACAGATACGCAGTATTTT.

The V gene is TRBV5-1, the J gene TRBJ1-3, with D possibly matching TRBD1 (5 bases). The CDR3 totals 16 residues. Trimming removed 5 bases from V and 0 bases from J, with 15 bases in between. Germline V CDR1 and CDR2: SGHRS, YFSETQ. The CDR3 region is CASRSSTVSSGNTIYF. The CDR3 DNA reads TGCGCCAGCAGATCGTCGACAGTAAGCTCTGGAAACACCATATATTTT.

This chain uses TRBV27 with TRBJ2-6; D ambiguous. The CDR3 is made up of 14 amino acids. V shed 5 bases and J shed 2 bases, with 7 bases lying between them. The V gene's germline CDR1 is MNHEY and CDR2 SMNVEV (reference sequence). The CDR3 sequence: CASSARAGANVLTF. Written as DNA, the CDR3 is TGTGCCAGCAGTGCTAGAGCTGGGGCCAACGTCCTGACTTTC.

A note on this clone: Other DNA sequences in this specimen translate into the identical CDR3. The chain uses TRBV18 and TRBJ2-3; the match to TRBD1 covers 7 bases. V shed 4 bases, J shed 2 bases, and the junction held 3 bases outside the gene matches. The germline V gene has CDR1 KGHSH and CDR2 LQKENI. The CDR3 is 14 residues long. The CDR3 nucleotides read TGTGCCAGCTCACGAGACAGGGCCACAGATACGCAGTATTTT. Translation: CASSRDRATDTQYF.

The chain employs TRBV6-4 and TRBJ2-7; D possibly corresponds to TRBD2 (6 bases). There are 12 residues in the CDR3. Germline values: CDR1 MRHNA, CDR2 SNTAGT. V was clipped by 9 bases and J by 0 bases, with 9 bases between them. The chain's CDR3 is CARGTDSYEQYF. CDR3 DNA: TGTGCCAGAGGGACTGACTCCTACGAGCAGTACTTC.